This T cell receptor (beta chain) was identified during a study of blood T cell repertoires in COVID-19. About the study: Collection of acute and convalescent COVID-19 samples took place in the United States, Italy and Spain. T cells, B-cell-depleted T cells, or PBMCs supplied cDNA or gDNA.

As handled by the study authors: Estimation of nucleated cell counts relied on the amplification of reference gene primers. Some clones are missing from TCRdb's copy, which holds only in-frame ones; the method was immunoSEQ multiplex PCR. The V and J calls and clone size were taken over from that table, and D and trimming were inferred from the DNA. This table holds about 71,000 clones, roughly nine tenths found once. The TCR sequence derives from a man aged 50 to 59 with acute or convalescent COVID-19. Material: peripheral blood.

In nucleotides, the CDR3 is TGCGCCAGCAGCAAAGTGTCGAATTCACCCCTCCACTTT. It codes for CASSKVSNSPLHF. The chain uses TRBV4-1 and TRBJ1-6; D is unclear. Trimming left V 5 bases short and J 7 bases short, with 9 bases between. Germline V lookup: CDR1 MGHRA, CDR2 YSYEKL. The CDR3 is 13 residues long.